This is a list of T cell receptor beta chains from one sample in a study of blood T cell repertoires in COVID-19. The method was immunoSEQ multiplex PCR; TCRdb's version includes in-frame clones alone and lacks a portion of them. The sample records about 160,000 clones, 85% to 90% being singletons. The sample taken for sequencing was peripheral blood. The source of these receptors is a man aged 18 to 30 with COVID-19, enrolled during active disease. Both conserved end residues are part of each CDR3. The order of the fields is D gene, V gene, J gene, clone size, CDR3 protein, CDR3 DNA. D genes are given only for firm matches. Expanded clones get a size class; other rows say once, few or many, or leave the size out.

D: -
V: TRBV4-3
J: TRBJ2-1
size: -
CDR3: CASSQDRGTVRRYNEQFF
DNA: TGCGCCAGCAGCCAAGATCGGGGTACAGTCAGACGTTACAATGAGCAGTTCTTC

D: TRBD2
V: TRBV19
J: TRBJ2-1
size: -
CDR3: CASRAGGSYNEQFF
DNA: TGTGCCAGTAGGGCGGGAGGATCCTACAATGAGCAGTTCTTC

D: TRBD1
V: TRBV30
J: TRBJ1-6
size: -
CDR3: CASDRGDSPLHF
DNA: TGTGCCTCGGACAGGGGGGATTCACCCCTCCACTTT

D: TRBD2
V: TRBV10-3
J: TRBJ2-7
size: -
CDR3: CANGPGLGYEQYF
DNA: TGTGCCAACGGACCGGGACTAGGCTACGAGCAGTACTTC

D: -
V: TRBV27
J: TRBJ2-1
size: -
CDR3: CASSLFGGSSYNEQFF
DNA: TGTGCCAGCTCTCTATTCGGGGGAAGCTCCTACAATGAGCAGTTCTTC

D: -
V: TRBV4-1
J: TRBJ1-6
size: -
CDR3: CASSQAATTRSPLHF
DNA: TGCGCCAGCAGCCAAGCGGCCACAACGAGGTCACCCCTCCACTTT

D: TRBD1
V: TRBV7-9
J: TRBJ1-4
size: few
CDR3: CASISDRGREKLFF
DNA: TGTGCCAGCATCAGCGACAGGGGGCGCGAAAAACTGTTTTTT

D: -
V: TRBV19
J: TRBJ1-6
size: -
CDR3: CASSIEDNSPLHF
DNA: TGTGCCAGTAGTATCGAGGATAATTCACCCCTCCACTTT

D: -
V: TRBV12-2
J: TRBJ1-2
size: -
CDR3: CASRNSEEGCGYTF
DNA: TGTGCAAGTCGCAACTCTGAGGAGGGCTGTGGCTACACCTTC

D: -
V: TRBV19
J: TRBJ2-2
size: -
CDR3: CASSKQVTGELFF
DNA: TGTGCCAGTAGCAAGCAGGTAACCGGGGAGCTGTTTTTT

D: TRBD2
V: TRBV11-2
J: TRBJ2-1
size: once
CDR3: CASSRRTSGSRAYNEQFF
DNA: TGTGCCAGCAGCCGTAGGACTAGCGGGAGTCGGGCCTACAATGAGCAGTTCTTC

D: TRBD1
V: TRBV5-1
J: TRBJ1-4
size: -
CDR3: CASSFGQGKSNEKLFF
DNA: TGCGCCAGCAGCTTCGGACAGGGGAAGTCTAATGAAAAACTGTTTTTT

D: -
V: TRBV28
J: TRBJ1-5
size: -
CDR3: CASSTRQYSNQPQHF
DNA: TGTGCCAGCAGTACGAGACAGTATAGCAATCAGCCCCAGCATTTT

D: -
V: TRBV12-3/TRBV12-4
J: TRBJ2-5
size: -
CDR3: CASSFGETQYF
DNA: TGTGCCAGCAGTTTCGGGGAGACCCAGTACTTC

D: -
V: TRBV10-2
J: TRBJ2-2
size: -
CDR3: CASSDGQVPGELFF
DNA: TGCGCCAGCAGTGATGGCCAGGTCCCCGGGGAGCTGTTTTTT

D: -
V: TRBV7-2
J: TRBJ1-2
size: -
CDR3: CASSPNRDTYGYTF
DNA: TGTGCCAGCAGCCCAAACAGGGATACCTATGGCTACACCTTC

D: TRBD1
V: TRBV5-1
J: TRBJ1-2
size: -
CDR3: CASRGGTGSNYGYTF
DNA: TGCGCCAGCAGGGGTGGGACAGGGTCTAACTATGGCTACACCTTC

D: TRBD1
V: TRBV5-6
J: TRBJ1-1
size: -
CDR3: CASSAGTGDGFF
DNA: TGTGCCAGCAGCGCCGGGACAGGGGATGGTTTCTTT

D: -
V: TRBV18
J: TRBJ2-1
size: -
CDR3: CASSPARGHEQFF
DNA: TGTGCCAGCTCACCAGCCAGGGGACATGAGCAGTTCTTC

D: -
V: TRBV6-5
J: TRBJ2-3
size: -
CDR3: CASSYRSGEGDTQYF
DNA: TGTGCCAGCAGTTACAGGTCGGGAGAGGGGGATACGCAGTATTTT

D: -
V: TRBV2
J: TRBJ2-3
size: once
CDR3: CASRAGHTDTQYF
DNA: TGTGCCAGCAGAGCGGGACACACAGATACGCAGTATTTT

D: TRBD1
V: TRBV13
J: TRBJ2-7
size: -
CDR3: CASSPGTGSYEQYF
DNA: TGTGCCAGCAGTCCCGGGACAGGTAGCTACGAGCAGTACTTC

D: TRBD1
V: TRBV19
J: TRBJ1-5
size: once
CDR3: CASSMGQGGQPQHF
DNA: TGTGCCAGTAGTATGGGACAGGGAGGTCAGCCCCAGCATTTT

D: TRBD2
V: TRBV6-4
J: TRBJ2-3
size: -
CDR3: CASSGRATDTQYF
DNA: TGTGCCAGCAGCGGGAGGGCCACAGATACGCAGTATTTT

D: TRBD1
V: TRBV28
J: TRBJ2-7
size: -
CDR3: CASSLGGTGGAEQYF
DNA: TGTGCCAGCAGTTTGGGGGGAACAGGGGGCGCCGAGCAGTACTTC

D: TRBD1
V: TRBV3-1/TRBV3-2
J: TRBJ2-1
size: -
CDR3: CASSHRQGDLYNEQFF
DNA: TGTGCCAGCAGCCACCGACAGGGAGATCTCTACAATGAGCAGTTCTTC

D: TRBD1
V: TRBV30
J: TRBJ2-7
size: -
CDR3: CAWSGTDPYEQYF
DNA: TGTGCCTGGAGCGGGACAGATCCCTACGAGCAGTACTTC

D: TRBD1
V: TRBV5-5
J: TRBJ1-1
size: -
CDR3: CASSLSGTGVTEAFF
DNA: TGTGCCAGCAGCTTGTCCGGGACAGGGGTCACTGAAGCTTTCTTT

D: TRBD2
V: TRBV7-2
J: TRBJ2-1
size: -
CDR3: CASSLASGRLLSSYNEQFF
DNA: TGTGCCAGCAGCTTGGCTAGCGGGAGGCTATTAAGCTCCTACAATGAGCAGTTCTTC

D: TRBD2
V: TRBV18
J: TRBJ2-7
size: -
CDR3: CASSPGTPSGNIYEQYF
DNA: TGTGCCAGCTCACCAGGGACCCCTAGCGGGAATATCTACGAGCAGTACTTC

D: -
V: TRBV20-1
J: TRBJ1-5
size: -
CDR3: CSASEIGGFSNQPQHF
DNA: TGCAGTGCTAGTGAAATTGGGGGGTTTAGCAATCAGCCCCAGCATTTT

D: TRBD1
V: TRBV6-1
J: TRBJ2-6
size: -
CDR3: CASSEVARQGPSSGANVLTF
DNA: TGTGCCAGCAGTGAAGTGGCCAGACAGGGCCCTAGCTCTGGGGCCAACGTCCTGACTTTC